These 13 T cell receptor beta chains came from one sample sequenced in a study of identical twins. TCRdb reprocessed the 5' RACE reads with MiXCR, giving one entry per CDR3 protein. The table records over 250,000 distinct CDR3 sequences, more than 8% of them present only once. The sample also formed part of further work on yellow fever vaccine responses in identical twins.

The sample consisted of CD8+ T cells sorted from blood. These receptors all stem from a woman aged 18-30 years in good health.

The CDR3 nucleotides read TGTGCCAGCAGTGGAAGGGGGTACGAGCAGTACTTC. Translating gives CASSGRGYEQYF. The rearrangement uses TRBV9 and TRBJ2-7; TRBD1 might be the D (6 bases). The V end was cut by 5 bases, the J end by 4 bases, with 10 bases between. This CDR3 is 12 amino acids long. Per germline, CDR1 SGDLS and CDR2 YYNGEE.

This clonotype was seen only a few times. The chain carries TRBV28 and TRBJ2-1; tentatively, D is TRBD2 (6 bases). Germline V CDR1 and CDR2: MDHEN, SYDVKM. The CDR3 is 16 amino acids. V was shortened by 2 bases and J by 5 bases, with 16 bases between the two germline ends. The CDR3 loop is CASSLRASETDNEQFF. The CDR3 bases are TGTGCCAGCAGTTTAAGGGCTAGCGAGACAGACAATGAGCAGTTCTTC. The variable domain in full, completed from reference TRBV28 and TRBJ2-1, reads DVKVTQSSRYLVKRTGEKVFLECVQDMDHENMFWYRQDPGLGLRLIYFSYDVKMKEKGDIPEGYSVSREKKERFSLILESASTNQTSMYLCASSLRASETDNEQFFGPGTRLTVL.

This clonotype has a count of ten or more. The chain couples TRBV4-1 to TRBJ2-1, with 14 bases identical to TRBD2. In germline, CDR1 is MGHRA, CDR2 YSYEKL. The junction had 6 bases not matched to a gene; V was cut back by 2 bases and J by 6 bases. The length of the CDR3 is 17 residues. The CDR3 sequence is CASSQFGLAGGRNEQFF. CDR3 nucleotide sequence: TGCGCCAGCAGCCAATTCGGACTAGCGGGAGGCCGCAATGAGCAGTTCTTC.

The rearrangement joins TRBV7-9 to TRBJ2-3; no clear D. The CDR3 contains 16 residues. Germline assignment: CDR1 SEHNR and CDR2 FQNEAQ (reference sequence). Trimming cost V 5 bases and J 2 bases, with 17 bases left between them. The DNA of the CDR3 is TGTGCCAGCAGCCCCCCCCTAGACCCCTTCACAGATACGCAGTATTTT. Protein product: CASSPPLDPFTDTQYF.

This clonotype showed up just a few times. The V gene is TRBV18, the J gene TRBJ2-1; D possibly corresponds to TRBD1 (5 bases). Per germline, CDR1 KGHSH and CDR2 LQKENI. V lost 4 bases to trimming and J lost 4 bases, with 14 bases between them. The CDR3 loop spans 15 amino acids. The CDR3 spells CASSLVDRRYNEQFF. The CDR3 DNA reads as TGTGCCAGCTCACTCGTTGACAGACGTTACAATGAGCAGTTCTTC.

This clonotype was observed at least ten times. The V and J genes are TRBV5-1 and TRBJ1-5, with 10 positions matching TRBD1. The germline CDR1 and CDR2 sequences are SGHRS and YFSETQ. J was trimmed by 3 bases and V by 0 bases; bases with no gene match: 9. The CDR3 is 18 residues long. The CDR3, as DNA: TGCGCCAGCAGCTTGGGGACAGGGGGTAGTCTGGACAATCAGCCCCAGCATTTT. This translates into CASSLGTGGSLDNQPQHF.

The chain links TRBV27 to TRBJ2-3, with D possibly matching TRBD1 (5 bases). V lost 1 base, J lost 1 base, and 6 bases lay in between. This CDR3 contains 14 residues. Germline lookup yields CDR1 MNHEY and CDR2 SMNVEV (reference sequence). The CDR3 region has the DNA TGTGCCAGCAGTTTATTCAGGGGCACAGATACGCAGTATTTT. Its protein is CASSLFRGTDTQYF.

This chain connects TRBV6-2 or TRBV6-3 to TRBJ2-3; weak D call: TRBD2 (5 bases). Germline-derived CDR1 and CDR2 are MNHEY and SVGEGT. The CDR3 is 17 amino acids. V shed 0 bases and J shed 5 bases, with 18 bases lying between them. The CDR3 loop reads CASSYSVSLAERDTQYF. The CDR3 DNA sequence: TGTGCCAGCAGTTACTCAGTCTCGCTAGCTGAAAGAGATACGCAGTATTTT.

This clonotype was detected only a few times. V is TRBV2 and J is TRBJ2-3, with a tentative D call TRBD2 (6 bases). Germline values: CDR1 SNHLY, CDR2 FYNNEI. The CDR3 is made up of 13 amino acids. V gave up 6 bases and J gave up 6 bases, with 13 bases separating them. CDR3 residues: CASRGDSPDTQYF. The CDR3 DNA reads TGTGCCAGCAGGGGGGACTCTCCTGATACGCAGTATTTT.

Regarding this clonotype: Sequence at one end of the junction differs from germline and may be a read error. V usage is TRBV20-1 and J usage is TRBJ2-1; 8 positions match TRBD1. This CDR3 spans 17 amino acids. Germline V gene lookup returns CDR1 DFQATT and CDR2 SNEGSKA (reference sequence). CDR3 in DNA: TGCTGTGCTAGCTACAGGGGGGTCATGAGCTCCTACAATGAGCAGTTCTTC. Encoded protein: CCASYRGVMSSYNEQFF.

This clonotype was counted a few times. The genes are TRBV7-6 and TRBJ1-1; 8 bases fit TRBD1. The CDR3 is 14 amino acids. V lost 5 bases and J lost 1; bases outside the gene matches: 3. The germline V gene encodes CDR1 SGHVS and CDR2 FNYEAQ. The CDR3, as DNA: TGTGCCAGCAGCAAGGGGACAGGGAACACTGAAGCTTTCTTT. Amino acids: CASSKGTGNTEAFF. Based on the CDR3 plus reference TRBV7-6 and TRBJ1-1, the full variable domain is GAGVSQSPRYKVTKRGQDVALRCDPISGHVSLYWYRQALGQGPEFLTYFNYEAQQDKSGLPNDRFSAERPEGSISTLTIQRTEQRDSAMYRCASSKGTGNTEAFFGQGTRLTVV.

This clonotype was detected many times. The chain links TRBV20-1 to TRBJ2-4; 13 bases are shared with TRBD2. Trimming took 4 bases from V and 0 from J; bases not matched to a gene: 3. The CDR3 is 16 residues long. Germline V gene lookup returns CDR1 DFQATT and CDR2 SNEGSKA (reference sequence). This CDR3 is CSAKLAGGLAKNIQYF. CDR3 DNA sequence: TGCAGTGCTAAACTAGCGGGGGGGCTAGCCAAAAACATTCAGTACTTC.

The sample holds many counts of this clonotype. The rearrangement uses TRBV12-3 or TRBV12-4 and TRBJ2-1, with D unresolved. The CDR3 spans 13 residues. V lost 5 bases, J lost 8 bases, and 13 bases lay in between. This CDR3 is CASSPPLGDEQFF. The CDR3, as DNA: TGTGCCAGCAGTCCCCCTCTTGGGGATGAGCAGTTCTTC.